This note documents a single TCR beta chain sequence. Original processing notes: Estimation of nucleated cell counts relied on the amplification of reference gene primers. Repertoires were generated with immunoSEQ multiplex PCR, while TCRdb's copy carries only in-frame clones and drops some. V, J and clone size were drawn from that table, and D and trimming were deduced from the DNA. The table has roughly 230,000 clones, 65% to 85% seen once. This record belongs to a study of blood T cell repertoires in COVID-19. Across the whole study: Samples representing acute and convalescent COVID-19 were sourced from the United States, Italy and Spain.

Sequencing was done on a sample of peripheral blood. The clonotype was recovered from a woman at least 80 years old with acute or convalescent COVID-19.

CDR3 residues: CASSLEGMKGETQYF. The CDR3 DNA is TGTGCCAGCAGCTTGGAGGGGATGAAAGGAGAGACCCAGTACTTC. The rearrangement links TRBV5-8 to TRBJ2-5, with D perhaps matching TRBD1 (5 bases). CDR1 SGHTS and CDR2 YDEGEE come from the germline V gene. V lost 0 bases and J lost 4, with 13 bases in between. The CDR3 extends over 15 amino acids. The entire variable domain, with the rest obtained from reference TRBV5-8 and TRBJ2-5, is as follows: EAGVTQSPTHLIKTRGQQATLRCSPISGHTSVYWYQQALGLGLQFLLWYDEGEERNRGNFPPRFSGRQFPNYSSELNVNALELEDSALYLCASSLEGMKGETQYFGPGTRLLVL.